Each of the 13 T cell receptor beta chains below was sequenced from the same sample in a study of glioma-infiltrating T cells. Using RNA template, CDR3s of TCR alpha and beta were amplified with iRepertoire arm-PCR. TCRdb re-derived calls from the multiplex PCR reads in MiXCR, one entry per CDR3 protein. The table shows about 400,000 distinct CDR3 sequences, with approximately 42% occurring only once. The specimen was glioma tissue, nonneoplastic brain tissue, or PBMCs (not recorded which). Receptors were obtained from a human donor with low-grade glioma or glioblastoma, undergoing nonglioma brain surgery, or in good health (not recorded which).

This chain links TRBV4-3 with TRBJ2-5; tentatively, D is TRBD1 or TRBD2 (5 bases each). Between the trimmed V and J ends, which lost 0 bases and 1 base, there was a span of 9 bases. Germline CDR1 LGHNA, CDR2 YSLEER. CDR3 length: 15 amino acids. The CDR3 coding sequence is TGCGCCAGCAGCCAAGATGGGGACGGCCAAGAGACCCAGTACTTC. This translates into CASSQDGDGQETQYF.

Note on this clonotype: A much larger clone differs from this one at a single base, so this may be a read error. DNA for the CDR3: TGTGCCAGCACCGCCGGGCAGGGAAGGCGGGACGAGCAGTACTTC. Translating gives CASTAGQGRRDEQYF. The gene calls are TRBV6-1 and TRBJ2-7; D assignment may be TRBD1 or TRBD2 (5 bases each). Per the germline V gene, CDR1 is MNHNS and CDR2 is SASEGT. The CDR3 spans 15 residues. V lost 7 bases and J 5 bases, leaving 21 bases between the germline ends.

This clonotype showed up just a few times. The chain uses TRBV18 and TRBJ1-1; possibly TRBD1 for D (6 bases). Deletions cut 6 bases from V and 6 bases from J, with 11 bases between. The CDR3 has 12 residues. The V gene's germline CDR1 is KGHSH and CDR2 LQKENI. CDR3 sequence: CASSKTGPEAFF. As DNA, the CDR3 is TGTGCCAGCTCCAAGACAGGCCCTGAAGCTTTCTTT.

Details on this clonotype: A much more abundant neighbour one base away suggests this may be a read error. The CDR3 DNA reads TGTGCCAGCAGTGACCCGACAGATACGCAGTATTTT. It yields the protein CASSDPTDTQYF. The chain combines TRBV2 with TRBJ2-3; no clear D gene. From germline, CDR1 is SNHLY and CDR2 FYNNEI. Trimming stripped 3 bases from V and 3 bases from J, with 4 bases between. This CDR3 is 12 amino acids long.

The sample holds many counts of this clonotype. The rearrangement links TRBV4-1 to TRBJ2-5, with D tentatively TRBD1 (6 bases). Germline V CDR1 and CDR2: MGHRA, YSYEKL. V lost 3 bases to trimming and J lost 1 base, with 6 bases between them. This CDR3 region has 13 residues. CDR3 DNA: TGCGCCAGCAGCCAGGGGGCCCAAGAGACCCAGTACTTC. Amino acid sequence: CASSQGAQETQYF.

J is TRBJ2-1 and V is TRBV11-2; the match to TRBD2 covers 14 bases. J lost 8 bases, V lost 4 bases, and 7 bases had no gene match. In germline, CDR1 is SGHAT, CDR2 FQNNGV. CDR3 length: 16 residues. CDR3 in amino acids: CASSWGGLAGVDEQFF. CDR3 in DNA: TGTGCCAGCAGCTGGGGGGGACTAGCGGGAGTTGATGAGCAGTTCTTC.

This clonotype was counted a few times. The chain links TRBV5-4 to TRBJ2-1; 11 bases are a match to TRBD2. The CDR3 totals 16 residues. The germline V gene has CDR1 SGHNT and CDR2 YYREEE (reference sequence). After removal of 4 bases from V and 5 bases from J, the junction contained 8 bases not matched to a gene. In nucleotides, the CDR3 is TGTGCCAGCAGCACACTAGCGGGAGCTTCTCACAATGAGCAGTTCTTC. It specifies CASSTLAGASHNEQFF.

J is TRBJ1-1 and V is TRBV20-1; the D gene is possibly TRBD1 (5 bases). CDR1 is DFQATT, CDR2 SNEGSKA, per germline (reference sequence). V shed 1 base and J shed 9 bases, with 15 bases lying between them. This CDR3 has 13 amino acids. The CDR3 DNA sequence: TGCAGTGCTAGAGGAGGGGTTCGGACTAAAGCTTTCTTT. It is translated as CSARGGVRTKAFF.

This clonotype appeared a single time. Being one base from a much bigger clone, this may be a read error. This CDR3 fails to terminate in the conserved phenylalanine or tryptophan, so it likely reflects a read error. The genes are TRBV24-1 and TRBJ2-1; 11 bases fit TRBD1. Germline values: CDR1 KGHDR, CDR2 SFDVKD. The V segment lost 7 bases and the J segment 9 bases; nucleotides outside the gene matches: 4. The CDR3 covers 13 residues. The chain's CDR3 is CATRGTGGPEQFS. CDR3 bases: TGTGCCACCAGGGGGACAGGGGGTCCTGAGCAGTTCTCC.

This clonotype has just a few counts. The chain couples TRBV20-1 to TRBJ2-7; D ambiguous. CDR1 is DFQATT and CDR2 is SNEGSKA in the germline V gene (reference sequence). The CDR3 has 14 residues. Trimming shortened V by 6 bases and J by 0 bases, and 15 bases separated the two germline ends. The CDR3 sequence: CSAKDASYSYEQYF. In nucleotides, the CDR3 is TGCAGTGCAAAGGACGCCTCTTACTCCTACGAGCAGTACTTC.

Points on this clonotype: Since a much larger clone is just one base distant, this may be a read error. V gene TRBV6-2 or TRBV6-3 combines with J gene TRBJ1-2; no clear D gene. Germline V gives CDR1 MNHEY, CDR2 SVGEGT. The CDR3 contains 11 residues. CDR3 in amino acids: CAGSYNYGYTF. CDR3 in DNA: TGTGCCGGCAGTTACAACTATGGCTACACCTTC.

The CDR3 region is CASSIGQGSNQPQHF. CDR3 coding DNA: TGTGCCAGCAGTATCGGACAGGGAAGCAATCAGCCCCAGCATTTT. The chain uses TRBV12-3 or TRBV12-4 and TRBJ1-5; 8 bases are shared with TRBD1. The CDR3 totals 15 residues. V was pared by 5 bases and J by 1 base, with 4 bases of the junction left unmatched.

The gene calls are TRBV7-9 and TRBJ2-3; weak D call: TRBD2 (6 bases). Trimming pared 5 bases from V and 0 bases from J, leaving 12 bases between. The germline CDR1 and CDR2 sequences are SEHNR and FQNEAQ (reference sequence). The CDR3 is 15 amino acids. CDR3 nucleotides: TGTGCCAGCAGCCTACTGGGGACTAGCACAGATACGCAGTATTTT. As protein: CASSLLGTSTDTQYF.